Given below is one T cell receptor (beta chain) in context. From germline, CDR1 is LNHDA and CDR2 SQIVND (reference sequence). J lost 8 bases, V lost 6 bases, and 12 bases had no gene match. The CDR3 extends over 14 amino acids. The data belong to a study of blood T cell repertoires in COVID-19. Per the original data handling: The authors estimated nucleated cell counts from reference gene primer amplification. Profiling relied on immunoSEQ multiplex PCR, and the TCRdb table lists in-frame clones only, not all of them. V, J and clone size reflect that table, while D and trimming were determined from the DNA. The top ten clones hold just over 2.5% of a sample with approximately 150,000 clones, approximately 86% of them seen once.

The origin of this receptor is a woman older than 75 with COVID-19, enrolled during active disease. Sequencing used peripheral blood. The genes are TRBV19 and TRBJ1-2, with 7 bases fitting TRBD1. CDR3 amino acids: CASSGGGAFFGYTF. The CDR3 region has the DNA TGTGCCAGTAGCGGAGGGGGCGCCTTTTTCGGCTACACCTTC.